Each of the 25 T cell receptor beta chains below was sequenced from the same sample in a study of vaccination and CD4 T cells after COVID-19. Cultured CD4+ T cells had their DNA profiled by the Oncomine TCR Beta short-read assay. MiXCR, applied by TCRdb to the PCR reads, yields one record per CDR3 protein. In the table there are fewer than 12,000 distinct CDR3 sequences, 31% of which are singletons. Specified treatment: roughly 11-day PBMC culture with coronavirus spike peptide pools or control peptides (ViraFEST assay). Antigens for these TCRs are unknown. Sequenced input: CD4+ T cells from blood, cultured in vitro. These receptor sequences come from a human donor who had recovered from COVID-19.

This clonotype has more than one count but fewer than ten. V gene TRBV20-1 combines with J gene TRBJ1-5; D may be TRBD1 (5 bases). The CDR3 is 13 residues long. V gave up 3 bases and J gave up 3 bases, with 9 bases separating them. Germline V gene data show CDR1 as DFQATT and CDR2 as SNEGSKA (reference sequence). Here the CDR3 DNA reads TGCAGTGCTAGTGGGGGAGACAATCAGCCCCAGCATTTT. This codes for CSASGGDNQPQHF.

Relative to its sample, this clonotype is medium-sized. The genes are TRBV21-1 and TRBJ1-5. TRBV21-1 counts as a pseudogene. This CDR3 region has 14 residues. CDR3 protein: CASSNRGPNQPQHF. The CDR3 DNA sequence: TGTGCCAGCAGCAACAGGGGCCCTAATCAGCCCCAGCATTTT.

This clonotype has more than one count but fewer than ten. The chain uses TRBV27 and TRBJ2-7; the D gene could be TRBD1 or TRBD2 (6 bases each). The CDR3 totals 15 residues. Trimming left V 3 bases short and J 5 bases short, with 17 bases between. Looked up from germline, CDR1 is MNHEY and CDR2 is SMNVEV (reference sequence). CDR3 loop: CASSFRGVPPDEQYF. CDR3 coding DNA: TGTGCCAGCAGTTTTAGGGGGGTCCCCCCCGACGAGCAGTACTTC.

The table lists this clonotype with a few counts. The J gene is TRBJ2-1, the V gene TRBV7-8; 10 bases are a match to TRBD1. The CDR3 contains 16 residues. Germline V gene lookup returns CDR1 SGHVS and CDR2 FQNEAQ. Trimming at V came to 5 bases and at J to 6 bases, leaving 10 bases not matched to a gene. The CDR3 DNA follows: TGTGCCAGCAGCCGCCTCCGGTGGGACAGGGGCAATGAGCAGTTCTTC. Residues: CASSRLRWDRGNEQFF.

This clonotype was observed a few times. V and J are TRBV2 and TRBJ1-1; no clear D. The germline V and J ends were trimmed by 4 bases and 2 bases, with 5 bases remaining between them. CDR1 and CDR2 (germline): SNHLY, FYNNEI. The CDR3 consists of 12 residues. The CDR3 nucleotides are TGTGCCAGCAGTGGAGGTAACACTGAAGCTTTCTTT. It encodes CASSGGNTEAFF. Full variable domain (rest looked up from reference TRBV2 and TRBJ1-1): EPEVTQTPSHQVTQMGQEVILRCVPISNHLYFYWYRQILGQKVEFLVSFYNNEISEKSEIFDDQFSVERPDGSNFTLKIRSTKLEDSAMYFCASSGGNTEAFFGQGTRLTVV.

This rearrangement joins TRBV2 to TRBJ1-2; D is possibly TRBD1 (5 bases). Germline values: CDR1 SNHLY, CDR2 FYNNEI. Trimming shortened V by 7 bases and J by 4 bases, and 10 bases separated the two germline ends. The CDR3 runs to 12 residues. CDR3 sequence (DNA): TGTGCCAGCAAGAGGGGAGCCTATGGCTACACCTTC. It is translated as CASKRGAYGYTF.

This rearrangement joins TRBV10-2 to TRBJ1-2; D is undetermined. The CDR3 runs to 13 residues. V lost 0 bases and J lost 6, with 8 bases in between. From germline, CDR1 is WSHSY and CDR2 SAAADI. The DNA for the CDR3 is TGCGCCAGCAGTGAGTCCCCGAAGGATGGCTACACCTTC. Its protein is CASSESPKDGYTF.

This sequence joins TRBV25-1 and TRBJ1-5; 7 nucleotides align to TRBD1. V dropped 1 base and J dropped 4; count of bases not matched to a gene: 7. Germline V lookup: CDR1 MGHDK, CDR2 SYGVNS. The length of the CDR3 is 16 residues. CDR3 bases: TGTGCCAGCAGTGAATCAGGAGGGGGCGGTAATCAGCCCCAGCATTTT. Protein: CASSESGGGGNQPQHF. Filled out from reference TRBV25-1 and TRBJ1-5, the complete variable domain reads EADIYQTPRYLVIGTGKKITLECSQTMGHDKMYWYQQDPGMELHLIHYSYGVNSTEKGDLSSESTVSRIRTEHFPLTLESARPSHTSQYLCASSESGGGGNQPQHFGDGTRLSIL.

This clonotype was recorded a few times. The V and J genes are TRBV29-1 and TRBJ2-3; weak D call: TRBD1 (5 bases). V dropped 6 bases and J dropped 4 bases, with 8 bases sitting between them. CDR3 size: 11 residues. The germline CDR1 and CDR2 sequences are SQVTM and ANQGSEA. CDR3 sequence: CSVIRADTQYF. The CDR3 DNA reads TGCAGCGTGATCAGGGCAGATACGCAGTATTTT.

This chain joins TRBV7-2 and TRBJ1-1; no firm D call. The V gene's germline CDR1 is SGHTA and CDR2 FQGNSA. V was shortened by 7 bases and J by 8 bases, with 11 bases between the two germline ends. The length of the CDR3 is 11 residues. CDR3 sequence (DNA): TGTGCCAGCAACCTGAGGCAGGAAGCTTTCTTT. The encoded protein is CASNLRQEAFF.

The chain combines TRBV20-1 with TRBJ2-7; 14 positions agree with TRBD2. The length of the CDR3 is 14 residues. Germline V gives CDR1 DFQATT, CDR2 SNEGSKA (reference sequence). Trimming cost V 6 bases and J 3 bases; bases outside gene matches: 4. Here the CDR3 reads CSATGTSGGYEQYF. For the CDR3, the DNA is TGCAGTGCCACCGGGACTAGCGGGGGCTACGAGCAGTACTTC.

This clonotype was seen more than once but under ten times. The rearrangement uses TRBV28 and TRBJ2-7, with TRBD2 as a possible D gene (6 bases). CDR3 length: 13 amino acids. CDR1 is MDHEN, CDR2 SYDVKM, per germline. The V gene lost 5 bases and the J gene lost 4 bases, with 12 bases spanning the gap. CDR3 coding DNA: TGTGCCAGCAGTACCCATGGGACTTACGAGCAGTACTTC. Translating gives CASSTHGTYEQYF.

This clonotype has just a few counts. The genes are TRBV20-1 and TRBJ1-5; 7 bases are shared with TRBD1. The germline V gene encodes CDR1 DFQATT and CDR2 SNEGSKA (reference sequence). The CDR3 loop spans 13 amino acids. The V segment lost 1 base and the J segment 4 bases; nucleotides outside the gene matches: 1. CDR3 in amino acids: CSARGTGNQPQHF. Here the CDR3 DNA reads TGCAGTGCTAGAGGGACAGGTAATCAGCCCCAGCATTTT.

A remark on this clonotype: One end of the junction varies from germline; a read error may be responsible. The chain carries TRBV7-3 and TRBJ1-1; TRBD1 matches at 8 bases. The CDR3 length is 13 residues. Germline V gives CDR1 SGHTA, CDR2 FQGTGA. In nucleotides, the CDR3 is TGTGCCGGCAGCACAGGGGGGCCCACTGAAGCTTTCTTT. This sequence encodes CAGSTGGPTEAFF. Full variable domain (remainder filled in from reference TRBV7-3 and TRBJ1-1): GAGVSQTPSNKVTEKGKYVELRCDPISGHTALYWYRQSLGQGPEFLIYFQGTGAADDSGLPNDRFFAVRPEGSVSTLKIQRTERGDSAVYLCAGSTGGPTEAFFGQGTRLTVV.

This clonotype was recorded a few times. The chain is built from TRBV29-1 and TRBJ2-5, with D unclear. V lost 1 base and J lost 0, with 3 bases in between. The germline V gene encodes CDR1 SQVTM and CDR2 ANQGSEA. The CDR3 sequence is 12 residues long. CDR3 nucleotide sequence: TGCAGCGTTGAAGGGTACCAAGAGACCCAGTACTTC. Protein: CSVEGYQETQYF.

The genes are TRBV7-9 and TRBJ2-5; D not certain. V was clipped by 3 bases and J by 5 bases, with 7 bases between them. Germline CDR1 reads SEHNR; CDR2 reads FQNEAQ (reference sequence). This CDR3 contains 12 residues. CDR3 sequence: CASSFPSETQYF. The CDR3 DNA is TGTGCCAGCAGCTTTCCAAGTGAGACCCAGTACTTC.

J is TRBJ2-7 and V is TRBV28, with D possibly TRBD1 on 5 matching bases. Per the germline V gene, CDR1 is MDHEN and CDR2 is SYDVKM. V was trimmed by 5 bases and J by 5 bases, leaving 16 bases between them. The CDR3 length is 14 residues. The CDR3 coding sequence is TGTGCCAGCAGTCCAGGGTTTTCATGGGACGAGCAGTACTTC. Amino acids: CASSPGFSWDEQYF.

Only a few counts were recorded for this clonotype. The rearrangement joins TRBV2 to TRBJ2-1; 7 nucleotides match TRBD2. V was pared by 8 bases and J by 3 bases, with 16 bases of the junction left unmatched. Germline V gene data show CDR1 as SNHLY and CDR2 as FYNNEI. The CDR3 has 17 amino acids. CDR3 amino acids: CASGGLMGGRDYNEQFF. CDR3 coding DNA: TGTGCCAGCGGTGGCCTAATGGGGGGGAGGGACTACAATGAGCAGTTCTTC.

This clonotype is termed medium-sized. J is TRBJ1-1 and V is TRBV7-2; 10 bases align to TRBD1. The CDR3 is 15 amino acids. V dropped 5 bases and J dropped 3; count of bases not matched to a gene: 6. Germline V gene data show CDR1 as SGHTA and CDR2 as FQGNSA. This CDR3 reads CASSPDRGRYTEAFF. The CDR3 region has the DNA TGTGCCAGCAGCCCCGACAGGGGGCGATACACTGAAGCTTTCTTT.

The CDR3, as DNA: TGTGCCAGCAGAAAGGGCCCAGATACGCAGTATTTT. Translating gives CASRKGPDTQYF. The chain has TRBV6-1 and TRBJ2-3; D is ambiguous. V shed 6 bases and J shed 4 bases, with 8 bases lying between them. CDR3 length: 12 residues. Germline-derived CDR1 and CDR2 are MNHNS and SASEGT.

The rearrangement joins TRBV7-3 to TRBJ2-7; 11 bases agree with TRBD1. In germline, CDR1 is SGHTA, CDR2 FQGTGA. The CDR3 contains 14 residues. After removal of 6 bases from V and 6 bases from J, the junction contained 7 bases not matched to a gene. The CDR3 coding sequence is TGTGCCAGCAGTCTCAAGGGGACAGGGGGCGAGCAGTACTTC. It translates to CASSLKGTGGEQYF.

CDR3 DNA: TGCAGTGCTAGCGGCTCAGCTCTCGTGGGTGAGCAGTTCTTC. Its translation is CSASGSALVGEQFF. V and J are TRBV20-1 and TRBJ2-1; D not resolved. CDR1 and CDR2 from the germline V gene are DFQATT and SNEGSKA (reference sequence). CDR3 length equals 14 residues. Trimming stripped 3 bases from V and 9 bases from J, with 18 bases between.

This clonotype was observed once. The V call is TRBV19, the J call TRBJ2-1; 7 nucleotides match TRBD2. V lost 1 base to trimming and J lost 3 bases; unmatched junction nucleotides: 9. This CDR3 comprises 17 residues. CDR1 and CDR2 (germline): LNHDA, SQIVND (reference sequence). CDR3: CASSIGLGGEGYNEQFF. In DNA form, the CDR3 reads TGTGCCAGTAGTATAGGCTTGGGAGGGGAAGGCTACAATGAGCAGTTCTTC.

This chain joins TRBV6-1 and TRBJ1-2; 7 nucleotides agree with TRBD1. The CDR3 extends over 13 amino acids. Looked up from germline, CDR1 is MNHNS and CDR2 is SASEGT. Unmatched junction bases numbered 7, after V lost 6 bases and J lost 6 bases. This CDR3 reads CASSRDREDGYTF. The CDR3 DNA reads TGTGCCAGCAGCCGAGACAGGGAGGATGGCTACACCTTC.

This chain joins TRBV10-3 and TRBJ2-5, with 7 bases that match TRBD2. Germline CDR1 and CDR2: ENHRY and SYGVKD. Unmatched junction bases numbered 11, after V lost 3 bases and J lost 4 bases. This CDR3 is built from 16 residues. CDR3 sequence: CAISDPAGAGLETQYF. In nucleotides, the CDR3 is TGTGCCATCAGTGACCCTGCGGGAGCGGGATTAGAGACCCAGTACTTC.